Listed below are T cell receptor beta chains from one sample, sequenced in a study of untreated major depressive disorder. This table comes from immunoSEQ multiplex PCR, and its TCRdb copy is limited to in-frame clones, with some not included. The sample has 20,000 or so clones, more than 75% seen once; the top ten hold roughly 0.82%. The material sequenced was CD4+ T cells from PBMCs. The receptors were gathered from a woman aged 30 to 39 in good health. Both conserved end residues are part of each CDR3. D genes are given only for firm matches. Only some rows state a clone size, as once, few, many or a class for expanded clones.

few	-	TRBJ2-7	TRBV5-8	CASSLATGFSYEQYF	TGTGCCAGCAGCTTGGCCACCGGGTTCTCCTACGAGCAGTACTTC
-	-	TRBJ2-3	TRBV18	CASSATRDTQYF	TGTGCCAGCTCAGCCACTCGAGATACGCAGTATTTT
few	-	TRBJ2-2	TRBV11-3	CASSERDPGELFF	TGTGCCAGCAGCGAACGGGACCCCGGGGAGCTGTTTTTT
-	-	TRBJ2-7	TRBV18	CASTRGGGGSLYEQYF	TGTGCCAGCACAAGAGGGGGTGGCGGGAGTCTCTACGAGCAGTACTTC
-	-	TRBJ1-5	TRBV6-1	CASRIFEGQPQHF	TGTGCCAGCAGAATCTTTGAAGGACAGCCCCAGCATTTT
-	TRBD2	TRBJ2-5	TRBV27	CASSFWTSGRSETQYF	TGTGCCAGCAGTTTCTGGACTAGCGGGAGAAGTGAGACCCAGTACTTC
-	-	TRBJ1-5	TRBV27	CASSLFGEPNQPQHF	TGTGCCAGCAGTTTATTTGGGGAACCCAATCAGCCCCAGCATTTT
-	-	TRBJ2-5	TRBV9	CASSVVSDLQETQYF	TGTGCCAGCAGCGTAGTGAGCGACTTACAAGAGACCCAGTACTTC
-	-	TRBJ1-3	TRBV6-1	CATNIGLFNTIYF	TGTGCCACAAACATCGGTCTCTTCAACACCATATATTTT
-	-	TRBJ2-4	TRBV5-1	CASSLSGAEVIQYF	TGCGCCAGCAGCTTATCCGGGGCCGAGGTCATTCAGTACTTC
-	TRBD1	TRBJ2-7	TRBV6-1	CATRWDRASGEQYF	TGTGCCACCAGATGGGACAGGGCATCGGGGGAGCAGTACTTC
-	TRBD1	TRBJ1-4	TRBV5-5	CASSYTTDRNEKLFF	TGTGCCAGCAGCTATACGACGGACAGGAATGAAAAACTGTTTTTT
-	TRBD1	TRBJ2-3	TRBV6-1	CASSRDRGFTDTQYF	TGTGCCAGTTCCCGGGACAGGGGTTTCACAGATACGCAGTATTTT
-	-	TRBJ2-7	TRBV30	CAWSLGRRGEQYF	TGTGCCTGGAGTTTAGGCAGGCGCGGGGAGCAGTACTTC
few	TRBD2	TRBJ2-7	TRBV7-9	CASTSGGAGGYEQYF	TGTGCCAGCACCTCCGGGGGGGCAGGAGGCTACGAGCAGTACTTC
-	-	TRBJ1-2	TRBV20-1	CSARRGYTF	TGCAGTGCTAGGCGTGGCTACACCTTC
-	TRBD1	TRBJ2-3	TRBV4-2	CASSPAGTGSDTQYF	TGTGCCAGCAGCCCCGCTGGGACAGGGTCAGATACGCAGTATTTT
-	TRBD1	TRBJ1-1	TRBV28	CASSPGTGGASPFF	TGTGCCAGCAGTCCAGGGACAGGGGGCGCTTCGCCTTTCTTT
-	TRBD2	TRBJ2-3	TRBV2	CASSWTSGRGSTDTQYF	TGTGCCAGCAGTTGGACTAGCGGGAGGGGTAGCACAGATACGCAGTATTTT
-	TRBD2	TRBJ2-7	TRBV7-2	CASTPLATNSYEQYF	TGTGCCAGCACCCCACTAGCGACAAACTCCTACGAGCAGTACTTC
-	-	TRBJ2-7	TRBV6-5	CASSYEAGGSSYEQYF	TGTGCCAGCAGTTATGAGGCTGGGGGAAGCTCCTACGAGCAGTACTTC
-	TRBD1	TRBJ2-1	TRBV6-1	CASSERGDRGRNEQFF	TGTGCCAGCAGTGAACGGGGGGACAGGGGGCGCAATGAGCAGTTCTTC
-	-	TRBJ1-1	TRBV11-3	CASSPRLLNTEAFF	TGTGCCAGCAGCCCCAGGTTACTGAACACTGAAGCTTTCTTT
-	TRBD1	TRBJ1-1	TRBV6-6	CASRNGQGPNTEAFF	TGTGCCAGCAGAAACGGACAGGGACCGAACACTGAAGCTTTCTTT
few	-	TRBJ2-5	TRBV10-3	CAISGAQETQYF	TGTGCCATCAGTGGGGCCCAAGAGACCCAGTACTTC